This is a list of T cell receptor beta chains from one sample in a study of blood T cell repertoires in COVID-19. Here immunoSEQ multiplex PCR was the method, and the copy in TCRdb shows in-frame clones only, minus some. The table includes some 74,000 clones, 88% detected once. Sequences were obtained from peripheral blood. The receptors derive from a man in his fifties with acute or convalescent COVID-19. The CDR3 runs from the conserved cysteine through the conserved F or W. A D gene is named only where the DNA matches it firmly. Size is stated for part of the rows, as once, few or many counts, or as a class when the clone is expanded.

j_gene | v_gene | d_gene | abundance | CDR3nt | CDR3aa
TRBJ2-7 | TRBV5-1 | TRBD2 | . | TGCGCCAGCAGCTTGGATTCAGCGGGGGGGCGCGAGCAGTACTTC | CASSLDSAGGREQYF
TRBJ2-3 | TRBV6-6 | . | . | TGTGCCAGCAGTAAAAGGACTACAGATACGCAGTATTTT | CASSKRTTDTQYF
TRBJ2-7 | TRBV5-8 | TRBD1 | . | TGTGCCAGCAGCTACGACAGGGGGTCTGGCGAGCAGTACTTC | CASSYDRGSGEQYF
TRBJ1-5 | TRBV7-8 | . | . | TGTGCCAGCAGCCGGACGGGAAATCAGCCCCAGCATTTT | CASSRTGNQPQHF
TRBJ2-7 | TRBV7-9 | TRBD1 | once | TGTGCCAGCAGCCGACCCGGGACAGGAACCTACGAGCAGTACTTC | CASSRPGTGTYEQYF
TRBJ2-7 | TRBV5-8 | TRBD1 | . | TGTGCCAGCAGCTTGTTACAGGGGTACGAGCAGTACTTC | CASSLLQGYEQYF
TRBJ1-6 | TRBV19 | . | . | TGTGCCAGTCCAACGGGGATAGCTAATTCACCCCTCCACTTT | CASPTGIANSPLHF
TRBJ2-7 | TRBV19 | TRBD1 | . | TGTGCCAGTAGTATGGGACAGCGGTTATACGAGCAGTACTTC | CASSMGQRLYEQYF
TRBJ1-2 | TRBV29-1 | . | . | TGCGCGGGGGAGGACAGAGGAAGTGTTAGGGGCTACACCTTC | CAGEDRGSVRGYTF
TRBJ1-3 | TRBV11-2 | . | . | TGTGCCAGCAGCACTAATAATTTTGGAAACACCATATATTTT | CASSTNNFGNTIYF
TRBJ2-2 | TRBV7-9 | TRBD1 | . | TGTGCCAGCAGTAGGACAGGGACTGACACCGGGGAGCTGTTTTTT | CASSRTGTDTGELFF
TRBJ2-7 | TRBV5-5 | TRBD1 | . | TGTGCCAGCAGCAGAGGACAGGGGGCTGTTGGCTACGAGCAGTACTTC | CASSRGQGAVGYEQYF
TRBJ2-4 | TRBV12-3/TRBV12-4 | . | . | TGTGCCAGCAGCTACCTAGCCAAAAACATTCAGTACTTC | CASSYLAKNIQYF
TRBJ1-1 | TRBV4-1 | TRBD1 | . | TGCGCCAGCAGCCAAGCCACAGGGGGCTACACTGAAGCTTTCTTT | CASSQATGGYTEAFF
TRBJ2-3 | TRBV29-1 | . | once | TGCAGCGTTGAGTCGGCGGGGGATACGCAGTATTTT | CSVESAGDTQYF
TRBJ2-7 | TRBV28 | TRBD2 | few | TGTGCCAGCAGGGGAGGGACGATAGCCTACGAGCAGTACTTC | CASRGGTIAYEQYF
TRBJ1-2 | TRBV4-1 | . | . | TGCGCCAGCAGCCAAGGCGGCAGTTATGGCTACACCTTC | CASSQGGSYGYTF